This note documents a single TCR beta chain sequence. Trimming pared 1 base from V and 1 base from J, leaving 10 bases between. The germline CDR1 and CDR2 sequences are SGHVS and FQNEAQ. This CDR3 contains 15 residues. The sample belongs to a study of cytomegalovirus exposure and HLA in healthy donors. Use of 60 Vbeta and 13 Jbeta primers characterized the PCR. The repertoire was sequenced with immunoSEQ multiplex PCR; TCRdb's copy has only in-frame clones and lacks some. The table has approximately 190,000 clones, around 84% seen once; the top ten hold around 2.8%. This receptor was taken from a woman between 50 and 59 years old in good health and CMV-seropositive. The chain recombines TRBV7-8 with TRBJ1-1; maybe TRBD1 (6 bases). The sample consisted of PBMCs. The CDR3 region has the DNA TGTGCCAGCAGCTTAGTACAGGGAAAGAACACTGAAGCTTTCTTT. Its translation is CASSLVQGKNTEAFF.